Following are 11 T cell receptor beta chains from one sample sequenced in a study of blood T cell repertoires in COVID-19. Sequencing used immunoSEQ multiplex PCR; TCRdb keeps in-frame clones, though not all of them. Of 200,000 or so clones in the sample, roughly 87% were seen once. Sequencing was performed on PBMCs or T cells enriched from blood (not recorded which). These receptors were obtained from a woman in her thirties or forties with acute COVID-19.

The rearrangement uses TRBV6-5 and TRBJ1-3; TRBD1 aligns across 8 bases. Looked up from germline, CDR1 is MNHEY and CDR2 is SVGAGI. The V gene end was trimmed by 2 bases and the J gene end by 3 bases; junction bases not matched to a gene: 3. The CDR3 is 15 amino acids. CDR3 bases: TGTGCCAGCAGTTACACAGGGGGGTTTGGAAACACCATATATTTT. Residues: CASSYTGGFGNTIYF.

This rearrangement joins TRBV12-5 to TRBJ2-1, with D possibly TRBD2 on 6 matching bases. Germline V lookup: CDR1 LGHNT, CDR2 FRNRAP. Between the trimmed V and J ends, which lost 5 bases and 8 bases, there was a span of 13 bases. The CDR3 is 13 amino acids. The CDR3 is CASGPRLGDEQFF. The CDR3 DNA reads as TGTGCTAGTGGTCCCAGACTAGGGGATGAGCAGTTCTTC.

The chain combines TRBV2 with TRBJ1-1; 7 bases are a match to TRBD1. This CDR3 has 14 residues. Germline loops: CDR1 SNHLY, CDR2 FYNNEI. Trimming cost V 6 bases and J 2 bases; bases outside gene matches: 6. CDR3 coding DNA: TGTGCCAGCAGGGCAGGACAGGTTAACACTGAAGCTTTCTTT. Its protein product is CASRAGQVNTEAFF.

CDR3 DNA sequence: TGTGCCTGGAGTGTCCGGACAGGGATGGGCGAGACCCAGTACTTC. This gives the protein CAWSVRTGMGETQYF. The chain links TRBV30 to TRBJ2-5, with 8 bases that match TRBD1. V lost 0 bases to trimming and J lost 5 bases; unmatched junction nucleotides: 8. The CDR3 length is 15 residues. The V gene's germline CDR1 is GTSNPN and CDR2 SVGIG (reference sequence).

The genes are TRBV21-1 and TRBJ2-7; the D call of TRBD1 is as the table states it, not checked on the DNA. TRBV21-1 is a known pseudogene. This CDR3 region has 16 residues. The CDR3: CTEAAKIGGTGYEQYF. The DNA of the CDR3 is TGTACCGAAGCAGCAAAAATAGGGGGCACGGGGTACGAGCAGTACTTC.

The rearrangement links TRBV25-1 to TRBJ2-7, with D possibly TRBD1 on 5 matching bases. The CDR3 is 13 residues long. Trimming pared 6 bases from V and 6 bases from J, leaving 15 bases between. From germline, CDR1 is MGHDK and CDR2 SYGVNS. For the CDR3, the DNA is TGTGCCAGCAGGGGGCAAGGGGTTCGCGAGCAGTACTTC. Protein product: CASRGQGVREQYF.

The chain employs TRBV2 and TRBJ1-2; 7 nucleotides match TRBD1. The J segment lost 7 bases and the V segment lost 0 bases, leaving 2 bases of the junction unmatched. Germline CDR1 SNHLY, CDR2 FYNNEI. CDR3 length: 13 amino acids. CDR3 loop: CASSEARTGGYTF. The CDR3 nucleotides read TGTGCCAGCAGTGAAGCCCGGACAGGTGGCTACACCTTC. Drawing the rest from reference TRBV2 and TRBJ1-2, the complete variable domain is EPEVTQTPSHQVTQMGQEVILRCVPISNHLYFYWYRQILGQKVEFLVSFYNNEISEKSEIFDDQFSVERPDGSNFTLKIRSTKLEDSAMYFCASSEARTGGYTFGSGTRLTVV.

The chain employs TRBV30 and TRBJ2-7; D is undetermined. This CDR3 region has 14 residues. Germline V gives CDR1 GTSNPN, CDR2 SVGIG (reference sequence). Trimming took 3 bases from V and 0 from J, leaving 12 bases between them. CDR3: CAWRALVTSYEQYF. CDR3 DNA sequence: TGTGCCTGGAGGGCCCTTGTTACCTCCTACGAGCAGTACTTC.

With respect to this clone: The sample has other DNA sequences that encode this CDR3 too. V and J are TRBV7-2 and TRBJ2-5, with a weak D call TRBD1 (5 bases). V dropped 0 bases and J dropped 4 bases, with 9 bases sitting between them. From germline, CDR1 is SGHTA and CDR2 FQGNSA. This CDR3 comprises 14 residues. CDR3 loop: CASSLAGQGETQYF. The CDR3 DNA reads as TGTGCCAGCAGCTTAGCGGGGCAGGGAGAGACCCAGTACTTC.

This chain connects TRBV28 to TRBJ2-3; 7 bases fit TRBD2. The CDR3 extends over 15 amino acids. Germline loops: CDR1 MDHEN, CDR2 SYDVKM. J was trimmed by 3 bases and V by 6 bases; bases with no gene match: 9. DNA for the CDR3: TGTGCCAGCAGCACAGCGGGGACCGGGACAGATACGCAGTATTTT. It is translated as CASSTAGTGTDTQYF.

The chain employs TRBV5-6 and TRBJ2-4; weak D call: TRBD2 (5 bases). V lost 0 bases and J 3 bases, leaving 10 bases between the germline ends. The CDR3 spans 15 residues. Germline V gene lookup returns CDR1 SGHDT and CDR2 YYEEEE. CDR3 coding DNA: TGTGCCAGCAGCTTGGAGAGCGGTCTCAAAAACATTCAGTACTTC. As protein: CASSLESGLKNIQYF. The variable domain in full, completed from reference TRBV5-6 and TRBJ2-4, reads DAGVTQSPTHLIKTRGQQVTLRCSPKSGHDTVSWYQQALGQGPQFIFQYYEEEERQRGNFPDRFSGHQFPNYSSELNVNALLLGDSALYLCASSLESGLKNIQYFGAGTRLSVL.